This TCR beta chain emerged from a study of molecular identifiers for immune sequencing clone quantification. As for the study in general: With replicates, the RNA of roughly 20,000 or 100,000 naive CD8 cells was split five ways and four were sequenced.

TCRdb processed the PCR reads anew with MiXCR; each CDR3 protein has one entry. Of some 40,000 distinct CDR3 sequences listed, less than 20% are singletons. This clonotype was seen repeatedly, ten times or more. Its antigen is unknown. Study-level points and caveats: Over 99% of CMV-specific effector molecules, but under 1% of naive ones, were in clones above 20 copies.

Sequencing used naive CD8+ T cells from blood, with Jurkat cell RNA spiked in. The sample's subset: FACS-sorted CD8+CD4-CCR7+CD45RA+ naive T cells. This TCR derives from a human donor in good health. Some libraries in this study had Jurkat cell RNA spiked in.

The CDR3 DNA sequence: TGCGCCAGCAGCCAAGATGTAAGGACTAGGGTCAAAAACATTCAGTACTTC. Residues: CASSQDVRTRVKNIQYF. The chain is built from TRBV4-3 and TRBJ2-4, with 7 bases fitting TRBD2. The germline gives CDR1 LGHNA, CDR2 YSLEER. The CDR3 consists of 17 residues. The V gene end was trimmed by 0 bases and the J gene end by 3 bases; junction bases not matched to a gene: 8.